Here is one TCR beta chain with its context. The sample originates from a study of OX40 agonist ivuxolimab in advanced cancers. About the study: Patients were dosed intravenously with ivuxolimab at 0.01 to 10 mg/kg every 2 weeks. Partial responses were achieved by three patients, one with hepatocellular carcinoma and two with cutaneous melanoma.

Libraries were prepared by immunoSEQ multiplex PCR; TCRdb keeps only in-frame clonotypes and omits some of them. This table holds more than 55,000 clones, approximately 85% found once. The clonotype originates from an adult with an advanced solid tumor such as melanoma, head and neck, liver or kidney cancer. Sequenced here: CD4+ or CD8+ T cells sorted from blood, sampled in a trial of the OX40 agonist ivuxolimab.

The CDR3 nucleotides are TGTGCCAGCAGCTTGGACAATCAGCCCCAGCATTTT. Amino acids: CASSLDNQPQHF. The chain employs TRBV5-6 and TRBJ1-5; D uncertain. V was shortened by 0 bases and J by 3 bases, with 1 base between the two germline ends. CDR1 and CDR2 (germline): SGHDT, YYEEEE. CDR3 length: 12 residues.